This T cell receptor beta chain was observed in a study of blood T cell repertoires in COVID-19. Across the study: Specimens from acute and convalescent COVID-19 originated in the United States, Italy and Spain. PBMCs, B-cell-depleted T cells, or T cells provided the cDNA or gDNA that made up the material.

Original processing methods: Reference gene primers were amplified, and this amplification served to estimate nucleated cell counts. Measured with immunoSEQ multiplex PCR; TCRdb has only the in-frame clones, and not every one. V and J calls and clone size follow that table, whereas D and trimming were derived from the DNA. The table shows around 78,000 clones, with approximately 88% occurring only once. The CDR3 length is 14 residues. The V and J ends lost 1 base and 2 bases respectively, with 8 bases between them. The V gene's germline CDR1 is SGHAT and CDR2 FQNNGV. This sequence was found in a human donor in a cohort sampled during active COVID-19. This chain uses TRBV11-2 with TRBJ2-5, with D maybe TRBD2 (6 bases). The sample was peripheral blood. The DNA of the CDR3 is TGTGCCAGCAGCTTAGGTGGGGGGCAAGAGACCCAGTACTTC. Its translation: CASSLGGGQETQYF.